This section outlines one T cell receptor beta chain sequence together with its context. The target antigen is unknown. The entry originates in a study of T cell responses to AZD1222 COVID-19 vaccine. Across the whole study: Second-dose intervals near 4 or 12 weeks were combined. Study-level points and caveats: CD4 TCRs associated with vaccination spanned spike, dominating at 160-218 and 743-854. The study identified only a handful of AZD1222 recipients as seropositive at baseline.

Produced via immunoSEQ multiplex PCR; TCRdb's table is partial and in-frame only. The table shows about 140,000 clones, with over 90% occurring only once. Source: peripheral blood, taken on day 0 of AZD1222 vaccination. The receptor was isolated from an adult in good health.

This CDR3 is CASSQGRVSGESSYEQYF. In DNA, the CDR3 is TGTGCCAGCAGCCAAGGCCGTGTCAGCGGGGAAAGCTCCTACGAGCAGTACTTC. This chain links TRBV4-2 with TRBJ2-7, with TRBD2 matching over 7 bases. This CDR3 has 18 amino acids. The germline CDR1 and CDR2 sequences are LGHNA and YNFKEQ. V lost 1 base and J lost 0; bases outside the gene matches: 12.